A single sample is the source of the 5 T cell receptor beta chains below, sequenced in a study of T cell changes during pregnancy in multiple sclerosis (dated by TCRdb to the late 2010s). Libraries were prepared through the immunoSEQ multiplex PCR assay. TCRdb retrieved this table from immuneACCESS and kept in-frame rearrangements only. Not all clones are present; in checked studies, unresolved V genes account for under half, and no reason is known for the remainder. The sample data list tens of thousands of clones, and 90% of these were observed just once. In total, the top ten clones hold 9.5% of the sample. This material consisted of peripheral blood, taken after pregnancy. Every receptor here comes from a female donor in good health, enrolled as a control in a pregnancy study.

The V and J genes are TRBV7-8 and TRBJ2-2, with 14 bases aligning to TRBD2. From germline, CDR1 is SGHVS and CDR2 FQNEAQ. V dropped 4 bases and J dropped 1; count of bases not matched to a gene: 8. The CDR3 has 19 residues. The CDR3 bases are TGTGCCAGCAGCTCACGGACTAGCGGGGGGTGGTTGAACACCGGGGAGCTGTTTTTT. This encodes CASSSRTSGGWLNTGELFF.

As DNA, the CDR3 is TGTGCCAGCAGCGCCCGGACTAGCGGGAGCCACGAGCAGTACTTC. This sequence encodes CASSARTSGSHEQYF. V usage is TRBV6-1 and J usage is TRBJ2-7; 13 bases fit TRBD2. Losses at the gene ends were 6 bases for V and 5 bases for J; bases not matched to a gene: 7. The CDR3 contains 15 residues. Germline CDR1 and CDR2: MNHNS and SASEGT.

This CDR3 reads CASSKWEDGDYPYNEQFF. The DNA for the CDR3 is TGTGCCAGCAGCAAATGGGAGGATGGGGATTACCCTTACAATGAGCAGTTCTTC. The V call is TRBV21-1, the J call TRBJ2-1; the table assigns TRBD2, which was not confirmed against the DNA. TRBV21-1 is a listed pseudogene. The CDR3 is 18 amino acids.

There are a few counts of this clone. The chain employs TRBV29-1 and TRBJ1-2, with D possibly matching TRBD1 (6 bases). The length of the CDR3 is 12 residues. Trimming left V 2 bases short and J 8 bases short, with 12 bases between. The germline gives CDR1 SQVTM, CDR2 ANQGSEA. The CDR3 nucleotides read TGCAGCGTTGAACAGGGGACGGGCGGCTACACCTTC. Amino acid sequence: CSVEQGTGGYTF.

This rearrangement joins TRBV19 to TRBJ1-1; TRBD1 agrees at 8 bases. Germline assignment: CDR1 LNHDA and CDR2 SQIVND (reference sequence). The CDR3 covers 16 residues. V gave up 5 bases and J gave up 3 bases; unmatched junction bases: 11. This CDR3 reads CASSLPQGARDTEAFF. In DNA form, the CDR3 reads TGTGCCAGTAGTCTCCCCCAGGGGGCAAGGGACACTGAAGCTTTCTTT. Looking up the rest from reference TRBV19 and TRBJ1-1 gives the full variable domain: DGGITQSPKYLFRKEGQNVTLSCEQNLNHDAMYWYRQDPGQGLRLIYYSQIVNDFQKGDIAEGYSVSREKKESFPLTVTSAQKNPTAFYLCASSLPQGARDTEAFFGQGTRLTVV.